This T cell receptor beta chain was recovered during a study of neurological immune-mediated disorders. Study findings and constraints: Among 34 multiple sclerosis patients, 18 had repertoires that phylogenetic grouping placed in one related-CDR3 cluster, a possible signature. The multiple sclerosis repertoire cluster was not associated with any clinical or MRI feature.

This clonotype was seen at least ten times. Its antigen is unknown. The cDNA was synthesized by means of template-switch 5'RACE, which was carried out with 10-nucleotide random UMIs. TCRdb re-called the 5' RACE reads with MiXCR, one entry per CDR3 protein. The sample comprises fewer than 85,000 distinct CDR3 sequences, approximately 4.6% of which are singletons, and 4.5% to 6% rests with the top ten. The time point is: longitudinal time-point 3. Unsorted libraries were generated from 2 million PBMCs. These cells had been stored in RNAlater at -80 C. The germline CDR1 and CDR2 sequences are KGHSH and LQKENI. This CDR3 is 13 amino acids long. With 2 bases removed from V and 3 bases from J, the gap between germline ends came to 5 bases.

The chain has TRBV18 and TRBJ1-5, with D unresolved. The source is a woman aged 60-75 years with multiple sclerosis. Material: PBMCs. CDR3 nucleotide sequence: TGTGCCAGCTCACCAGACCTCAATCAGCCCCAGCATTTT. This gives the protein CASSPDLNQPQHF.